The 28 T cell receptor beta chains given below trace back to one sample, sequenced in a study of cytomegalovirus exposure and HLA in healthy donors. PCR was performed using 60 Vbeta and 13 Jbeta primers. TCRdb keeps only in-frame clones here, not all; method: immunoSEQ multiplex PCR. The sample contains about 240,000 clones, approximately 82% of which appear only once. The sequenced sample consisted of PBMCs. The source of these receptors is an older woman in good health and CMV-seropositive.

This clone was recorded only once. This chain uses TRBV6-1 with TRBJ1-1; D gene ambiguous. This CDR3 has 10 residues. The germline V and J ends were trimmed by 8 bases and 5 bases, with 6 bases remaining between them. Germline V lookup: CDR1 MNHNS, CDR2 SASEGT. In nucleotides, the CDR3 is TGTGCCAGCGGGCGAACTGAAGCTTTCTTT. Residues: CASGRTEAFF.

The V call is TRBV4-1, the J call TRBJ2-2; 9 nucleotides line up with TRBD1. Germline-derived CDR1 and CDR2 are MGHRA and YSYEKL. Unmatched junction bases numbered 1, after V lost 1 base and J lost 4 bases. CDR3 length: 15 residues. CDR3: CASSQGDRVTGELFF. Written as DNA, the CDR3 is TGCGCCAGCAGCCAAGGGGACAGGGTCACCGGGGAGCTGTTTTTT.

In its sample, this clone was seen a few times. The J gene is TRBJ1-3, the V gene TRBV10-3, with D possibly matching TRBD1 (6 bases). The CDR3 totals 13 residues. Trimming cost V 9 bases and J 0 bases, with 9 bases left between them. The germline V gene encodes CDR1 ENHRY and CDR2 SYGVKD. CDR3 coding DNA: TGTGCCATGCAGGGGAGCTCTGGAAACACCATATATTTT. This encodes CAMQGSSGNTIYF.

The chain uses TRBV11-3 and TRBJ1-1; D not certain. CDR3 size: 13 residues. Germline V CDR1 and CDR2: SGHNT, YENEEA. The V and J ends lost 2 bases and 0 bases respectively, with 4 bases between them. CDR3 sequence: CASSLSMNTEAFF. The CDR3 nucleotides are TGTGCCAGCAGCTTAAGCATGAACACTGAAGCTTTCTTT. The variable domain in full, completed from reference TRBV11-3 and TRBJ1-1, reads EAGVVQSPRYKIIEKKQPVAFWCNPISGHNTLYWYLQNLGQGPELLIRYENEEAVDDSQLPKDRFSAERLKGVDSTLKIQPAELGDSAVYLCASSLSMNTEAFFGQGTRLTVV.

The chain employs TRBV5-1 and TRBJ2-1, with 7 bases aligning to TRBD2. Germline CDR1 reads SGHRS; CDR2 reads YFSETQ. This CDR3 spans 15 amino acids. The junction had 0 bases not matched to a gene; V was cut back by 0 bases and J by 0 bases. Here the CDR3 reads CASSLGGGSYNEQFF. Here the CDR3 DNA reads TGCGCCAGCAGCTTGGGCGGGGGCTCCTACAATGAGCAGTTCTTC.

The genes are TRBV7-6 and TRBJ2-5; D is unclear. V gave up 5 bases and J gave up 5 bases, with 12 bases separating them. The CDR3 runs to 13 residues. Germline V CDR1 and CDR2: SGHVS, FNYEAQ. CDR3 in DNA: TGTGCCAGCAGCCTTCAGGTTTTGGAGACCCAGTACTTC. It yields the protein CASSLQVLETQYF.

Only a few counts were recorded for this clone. CDR3 sequence: CASSLKGTGAYEQYF. CDR3 in DNA: TGCGCCAGCAGCTTGAAAGGGACAGGAGCCTACGAGCAGTACTTC. This chain joins TRBV5-1 and TRBJ2-5; 8 bases are shared with TRBD1. The J call may be wrong; the DNA end is better matched by TRBJ2-7. CDR1 is SGHRS and CDR2 is YFSETQ in the germline V gene. The CDR3 extends over 15 amino acids.

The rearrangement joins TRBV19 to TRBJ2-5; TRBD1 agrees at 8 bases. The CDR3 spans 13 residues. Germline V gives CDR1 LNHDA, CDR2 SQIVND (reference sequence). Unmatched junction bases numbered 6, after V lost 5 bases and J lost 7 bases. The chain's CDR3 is CASSVDRDGTQYF. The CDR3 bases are TGTGCCAGTAGTGTGGACAGGGACGGGACCCAGTACTTC.

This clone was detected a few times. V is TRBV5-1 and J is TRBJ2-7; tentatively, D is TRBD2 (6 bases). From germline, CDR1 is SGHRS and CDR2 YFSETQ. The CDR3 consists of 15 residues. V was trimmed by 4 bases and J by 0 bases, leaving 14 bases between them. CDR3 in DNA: TGCGCCAGCAGCGCGGGACTGCGCCTCTCCTACGAGCAGTACTTC. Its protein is CASSAGLRLSYEQYF. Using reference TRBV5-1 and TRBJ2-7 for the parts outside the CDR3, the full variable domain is KAGVTQTPRYLIKTRGQQVTLSCSPISGHRSVSWYQQTPGQGLQFLFEYFSETQRNKGNFPGRFSGRQFSNSRSEMNVSTLELGDSALYLCASSAGLRLSYEQYFGPGTRLTVT.

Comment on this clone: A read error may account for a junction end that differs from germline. The CDR3 spells CSSSGERDRALDGYTF. The DNA of the CDR3 is TGTTCCAGCAGCGGGGAAAGGGACAGGGCGCTCGATGGCTACACCTTC. The chain uses TRBV7-9 and TRBJ1-2, with 9 bases fitting TRBD1. The CDR3 totals 16 residues. Germline loops: CDR1 SEHNR, CDR2 FQNEAQ (reference sequence).

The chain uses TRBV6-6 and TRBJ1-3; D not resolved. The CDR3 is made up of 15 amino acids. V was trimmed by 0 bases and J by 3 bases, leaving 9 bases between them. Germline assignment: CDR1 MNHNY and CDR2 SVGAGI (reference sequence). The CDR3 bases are TGTGCCAGCAGTTACTCTTATCGGGGTGGAAACACCATATATTTT. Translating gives CASSYSYRGGNTIYF.

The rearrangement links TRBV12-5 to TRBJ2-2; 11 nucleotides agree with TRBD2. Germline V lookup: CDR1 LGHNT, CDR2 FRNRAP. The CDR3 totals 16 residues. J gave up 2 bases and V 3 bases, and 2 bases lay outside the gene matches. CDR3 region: CASGFGTSGNTGELFF. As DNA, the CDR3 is TGTGCTAGTGGTTTTGGGACTAGCGGTAACACCGGGGAGCTGTTTTTT.

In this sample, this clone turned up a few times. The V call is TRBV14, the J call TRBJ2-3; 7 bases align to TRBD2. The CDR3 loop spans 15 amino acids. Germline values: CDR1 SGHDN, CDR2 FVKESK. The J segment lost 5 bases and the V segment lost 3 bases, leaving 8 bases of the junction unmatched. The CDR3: CASSHSGKRKDTQYF. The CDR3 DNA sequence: TGTGCCAGCAGCCACAGCGGGAAAAGAAAAGATACGCAGTATTTT.

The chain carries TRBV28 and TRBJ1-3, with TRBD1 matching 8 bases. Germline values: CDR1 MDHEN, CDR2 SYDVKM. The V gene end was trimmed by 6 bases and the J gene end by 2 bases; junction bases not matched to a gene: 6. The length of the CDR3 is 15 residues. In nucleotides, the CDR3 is TGTGCCAGCAGCCGCGTGACAGGGGCTGGAAACACCATATATTTT. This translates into CASSRVTGAGNTIYF. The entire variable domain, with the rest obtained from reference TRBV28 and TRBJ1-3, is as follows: DVKVTQSSRYLVKRTGEKVFLECVQDMDHENMFWYRQDPGLGLRLIYFSYDVKMKEKGDIPEGYSVSREKKERFSLILESASTNQTSMYLCASSRVTGAGNTIYFGEGSWLTVV.

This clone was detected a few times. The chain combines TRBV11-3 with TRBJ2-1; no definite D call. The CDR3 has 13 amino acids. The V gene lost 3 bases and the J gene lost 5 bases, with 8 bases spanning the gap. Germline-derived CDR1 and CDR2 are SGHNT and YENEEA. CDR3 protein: CASSFRQDNEQFF. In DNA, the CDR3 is TGTGCCAGCAGCTTTAGGCAGGACAATGAGCAGTTCTTC.

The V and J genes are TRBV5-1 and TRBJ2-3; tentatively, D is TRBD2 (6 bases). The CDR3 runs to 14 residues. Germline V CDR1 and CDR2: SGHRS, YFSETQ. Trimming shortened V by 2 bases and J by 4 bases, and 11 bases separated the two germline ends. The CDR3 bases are TGCGCCAGCAGCTTAGGAGGGGCCCCAGATACGCAGTATTTT. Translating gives CASSLGGAPDTQYF.

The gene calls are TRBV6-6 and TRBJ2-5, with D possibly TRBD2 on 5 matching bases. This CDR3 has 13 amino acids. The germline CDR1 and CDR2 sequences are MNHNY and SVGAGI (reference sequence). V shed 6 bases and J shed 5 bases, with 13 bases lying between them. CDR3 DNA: TGTGCCAGCAGGCCTGGGAGCGGCGAGACCCAGTACTTC. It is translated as CASRPGSGETQYF.

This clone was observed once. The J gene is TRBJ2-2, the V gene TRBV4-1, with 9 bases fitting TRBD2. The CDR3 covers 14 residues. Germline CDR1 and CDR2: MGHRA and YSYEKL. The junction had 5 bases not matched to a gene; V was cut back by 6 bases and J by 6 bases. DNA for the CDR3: TGCGCCAGCAGACGGCTAGCGGGATCCGGGGAGCTGTTTTTT. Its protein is CASRRLAGSGELFF.

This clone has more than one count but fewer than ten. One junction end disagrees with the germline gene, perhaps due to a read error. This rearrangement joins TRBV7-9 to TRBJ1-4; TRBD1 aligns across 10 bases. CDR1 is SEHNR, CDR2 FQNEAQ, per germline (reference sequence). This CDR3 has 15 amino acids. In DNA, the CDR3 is TGTTCCAGCAGCTCCACCGGGACAGGGGTATGGGAACTGTTTTTT. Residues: CSSSSTGTGVWELFF. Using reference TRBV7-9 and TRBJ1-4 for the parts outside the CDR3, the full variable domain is DTGVSQNPRHKITKRGQNVTFRCDPISEHNRLYWYRQTLGQGPEFLTYFQNEAQLEKSRLLSDRFSAERPKGSFSTLEIQRTEQGDSAMYLCSSSSTGTGVWELFFGSGTQLSVL.

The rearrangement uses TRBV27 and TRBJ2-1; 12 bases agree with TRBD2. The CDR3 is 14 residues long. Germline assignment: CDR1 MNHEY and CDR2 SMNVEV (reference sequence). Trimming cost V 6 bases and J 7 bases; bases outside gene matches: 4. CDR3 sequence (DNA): TGTGCCAGCAGGACTAGCGGGAGTAAAAATGAGCAGTTCTTC. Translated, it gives CASRTSGSKNEQFF.

The CDR3 DNA reads TGTGCCAGCATCCAAGGGACAGGGTTCTCCGGCTACACCTTC. It encodes CASIQGTGFSGYTF. The chain links TRBV5-6 to TRBJ1-2; 9 bases are shared with TRBD1. Germline trimming cut 6 bases from V and 8 bases from J; bases unmatched to any gene: 11. The CDR3 is made up of 14 amino acids. In germline, CDR1 is SGHDT, CDR2 YYEEEE.

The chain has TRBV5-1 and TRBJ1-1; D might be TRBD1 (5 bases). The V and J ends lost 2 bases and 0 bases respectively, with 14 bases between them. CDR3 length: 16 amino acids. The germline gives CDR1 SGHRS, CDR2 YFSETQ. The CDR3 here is CASSLTGGLLNTEAFF. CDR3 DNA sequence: TGCGCCAGCAGCTTAACCGGGGGACTATTGAACACTGAAGCTTTCTTT.

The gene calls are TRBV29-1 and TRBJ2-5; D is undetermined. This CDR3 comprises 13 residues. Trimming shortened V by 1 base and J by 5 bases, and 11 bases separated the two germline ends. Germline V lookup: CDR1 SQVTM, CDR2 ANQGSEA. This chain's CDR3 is CSVEALPRETQYF. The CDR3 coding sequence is TGCAGCGTTGAAGCCCTGCCGCGGGAGACCCAGTACTTC.

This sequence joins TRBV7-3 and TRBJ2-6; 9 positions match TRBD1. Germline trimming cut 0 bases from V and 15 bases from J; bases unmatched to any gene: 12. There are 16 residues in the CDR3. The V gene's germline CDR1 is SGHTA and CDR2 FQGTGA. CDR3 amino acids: CASSLTGALTGGGLTF. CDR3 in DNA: TGTGCCAGCAGCTTAACCGGTGCTCTCACAGGGGGCGGCCTGACTTTC. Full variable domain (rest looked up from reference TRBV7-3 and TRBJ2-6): GAGVSQTPSNKVTEKGKYVELRCDPISGHTALYWYRQSLGQGPEFLIYFQGTGAADDSGLPNDRFFAVRPEGSVSTLKIQRTERGDSAVYLCASSLTGALTGGGLTFGAGSRLTVL.

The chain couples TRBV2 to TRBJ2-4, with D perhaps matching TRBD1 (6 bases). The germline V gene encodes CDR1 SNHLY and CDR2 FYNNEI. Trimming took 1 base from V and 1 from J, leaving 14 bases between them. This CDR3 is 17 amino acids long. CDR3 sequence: CASSEDRVDRAKNIQYF. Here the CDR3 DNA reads TGTGCCAGCAGTGAAGACAGGGTCGATAGGGCCAAAAACATTCAGTACTTC.

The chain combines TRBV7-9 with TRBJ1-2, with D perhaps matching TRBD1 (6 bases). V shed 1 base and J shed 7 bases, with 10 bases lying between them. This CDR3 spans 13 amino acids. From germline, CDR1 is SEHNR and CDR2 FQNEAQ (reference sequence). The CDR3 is CASSLVGQTGYTF. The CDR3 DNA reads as TGTGCCAGCAGCTTAGTGGGACAAACTGGCTACACCTTC.

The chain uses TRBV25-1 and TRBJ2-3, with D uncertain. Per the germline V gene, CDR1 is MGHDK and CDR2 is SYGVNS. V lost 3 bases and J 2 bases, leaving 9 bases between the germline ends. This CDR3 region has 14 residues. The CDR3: CASSDVQDTDTQYF. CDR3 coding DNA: TGTGCCAGCAGTGATGTCCAGGACACAGATACGCAGTATTTT.

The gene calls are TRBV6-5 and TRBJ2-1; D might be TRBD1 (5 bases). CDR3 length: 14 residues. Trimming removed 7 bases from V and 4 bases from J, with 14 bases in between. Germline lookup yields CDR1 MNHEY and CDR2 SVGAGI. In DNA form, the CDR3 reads TGTGCCAGCATGAGACAGCAGAAGTACAATGAGCAGTTCTTC. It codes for CASMRQQKYNEQFF.